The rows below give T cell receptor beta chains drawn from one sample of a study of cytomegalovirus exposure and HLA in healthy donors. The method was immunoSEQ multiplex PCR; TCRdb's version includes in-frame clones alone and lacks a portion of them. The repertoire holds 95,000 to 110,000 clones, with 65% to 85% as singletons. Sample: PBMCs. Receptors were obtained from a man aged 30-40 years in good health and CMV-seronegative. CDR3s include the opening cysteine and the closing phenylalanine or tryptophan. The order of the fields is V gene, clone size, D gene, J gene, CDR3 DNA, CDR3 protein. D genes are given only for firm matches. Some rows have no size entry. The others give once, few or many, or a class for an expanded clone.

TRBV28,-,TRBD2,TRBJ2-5,TGTGCCAGCAGTTTGACTAGCGGGGGCCAAGAGACCCAGTACTTC,CASSLTSGGQETQYF
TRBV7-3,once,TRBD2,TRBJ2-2,TGTGCCAGCAGCTTAGGCGGGAGAGGAAGGGAGCTGTTTTTT,CASSLGGRGRELFF
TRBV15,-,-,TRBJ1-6,TGTGCCACCAGCAGAAGTCGGTTTAGAGGCTCCTATAATTCACCCCTCCACTTT,CATSRSRFRGSYNSPLHF
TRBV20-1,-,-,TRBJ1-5,TGCAGTGCCAGTACCGACCGGGCCCAGCATTTT,CSASTDRAQHF
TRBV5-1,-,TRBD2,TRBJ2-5,TGCGCCAGCAGCCAGGGACTAGCGGACCAAGAGACCCAGTACTTC,CASSQGLADQETQYF
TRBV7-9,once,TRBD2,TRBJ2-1,TGTGCCAGCAGCTTTGGCGTGACTAGCGGGTACAATGAGCAGTTCTTC,CASSFGVTSGYNEQFF
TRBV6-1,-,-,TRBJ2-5,TGTGCCAGCAGTGAAGTCCTCGGGGGTGGGGAGACCCAGTACTTC,CASSEVLGGGETQYF
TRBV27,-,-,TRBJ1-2,TGTGCCAGCAGAATAGGGGCATCTGGCTACACCTTC,CASRIGASGYTF
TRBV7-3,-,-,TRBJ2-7,TGTGCCAGCAGCGGCGGCGGCTCCTACGAGCAGTACTTC,CASSGGGSYEQYF
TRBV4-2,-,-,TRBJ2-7,TGTGCCAGCAGCCAAGCGGGATCCGTGGGCTACGAGCAGTACTTC,CASSQAGSVGYEQYF
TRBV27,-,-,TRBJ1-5,TGTGCCAGCAGCTTCACAAGCAATCAGCCCCAGCATTTT,CASSFTSNQPQHF
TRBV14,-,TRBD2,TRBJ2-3,TGTGCCAGCAGCCTCGCGGGGGGGCCGACGCAGTATTTT,CASSLAGGPTQYF
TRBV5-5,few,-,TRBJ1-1,TGTGCCAGCAGCTTGGGGTTAGCTGAAGCTTTCTTT,CASSLGLAEAFF
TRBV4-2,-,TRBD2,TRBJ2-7,TGTGCCAGCAGTGATTTAGCACTAGCGGTTACATACGAGCAGTACTTC,CASSDLALAVTYEQYF
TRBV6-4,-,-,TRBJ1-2,TGTGCCAGCAGTGACCAAGGGACACCTGGAGGCTACACCTTC,CASSDQGTPGGYTF
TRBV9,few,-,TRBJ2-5,TGTGCCAGCAGCGTAGAGGGGGGGGGCCCCCAAGAGACCCAGTACTTC,CASSVEGGGPQETQYF
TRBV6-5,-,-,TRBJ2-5,TGTGCCAGCAGTTCTCACGGAATAGCGAACCGGGAGACCCAGTACTTC,CASSSHGIANRETQYF
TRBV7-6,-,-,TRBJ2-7,TGTGCCAGCAGCCCAGCCGGGTACTACGAGCAGTACTTC,CASSPAGYYEQYF
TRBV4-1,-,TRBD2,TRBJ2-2,TGCGCCAGCAGCCACCAAGCGGGAGCGGACACCGGGGAGCTGTTTTTT,CASSHQAGADTGELFF
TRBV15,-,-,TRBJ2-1,TGTGCCACCAGCAGACCAGGTCAAGTCCAGCAGTTCTTC,CATSRPGQVQQFF
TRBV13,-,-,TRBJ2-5,TGTGCCAGCAGCTTCAGAGAGACCCAGTACTTC,CASSFRETQYF
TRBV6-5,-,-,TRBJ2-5,TGTGCCAGCAGTACCGCCCCCCAGGAGACCCAGTACTTC,CASSTAPQETQYF
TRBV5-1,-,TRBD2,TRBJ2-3,TGCGCCAGCAGCGTCTCGACTAGCGGGGGGGTCCGTGACACGCAGTATTTT,CASSVSTSGGVRDTQYF
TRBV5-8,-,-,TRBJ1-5,TGTGCCAGCAGCTATCAGGGTCAGCCCCAGCATTTT,CASSYQGQPQHF
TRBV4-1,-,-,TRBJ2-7,TGCGCCAGCAGCCAAGATCCGAAGCGGCACTCCTACGAGCAGTACTTC,CASSQDPKRHSYEQYF
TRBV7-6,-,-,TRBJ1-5,TGTGCCAGCAGCTTGGGGCCCCCAGGAAGTCAGCCCCAGCATTTT,CASSLGPPGSQPQHF
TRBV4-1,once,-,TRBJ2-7,TGCGCCAGCAGCCAGACCTCCAGGGGCTACGAGCAGTACTTC,CASSQTSRGYEQYF
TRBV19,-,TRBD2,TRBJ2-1,TGTGCCAGTAGATCACTGGCGGGGGGGCTGTTGAATGAGCAGTTCTTC,CASRSLAGGLLNEQFF
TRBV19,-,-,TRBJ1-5,TGTGCCAGCCAACACAGTGGTGGCAATCAGCCCCAGCATTTT,CASQHSGGNQPQHF
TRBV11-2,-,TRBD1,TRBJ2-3,TGTGCCAGCAGCCCGGGACAGGGCTATCGCACAGATACGCAGTATTTT,CASSPGQGYRTDTQYF
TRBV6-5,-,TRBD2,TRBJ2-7,TGTGCCAGCAGTTACTCGACCCTAGCGGGTCCCTACGAGCAGTACTTC,CASSYSTLAGPYEQYF
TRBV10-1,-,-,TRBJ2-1,TGCGCCAGCAGTGACTATAACAATGAGCAGTTCTTC,CASSDYNNEQFF
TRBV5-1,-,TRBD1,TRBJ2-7,TGCGCCAGCAGCCAGGGACAGTTCTACGAGCAGTACTTC,CASSQGQFYEQYF
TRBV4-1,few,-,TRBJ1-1,TGCGCCAGCAGCCCTCCTCTAGCGGCAGTTGAAGCTTTCTTT,CASSPPLAAVEAFF
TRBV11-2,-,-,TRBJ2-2,TGTGCCAGCAGCCCCATCATACGGGAGAGGGGGGAGCTGTTTTTT,CASSPIIRERGELFF
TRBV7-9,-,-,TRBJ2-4,TGTGCCAGCAGCGACACCGACCTAGCCAAAAACATTCAGTACTTC,CASSDTDLAKNIQYF
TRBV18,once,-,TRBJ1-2,TGTGCCAGCTCACCCCAGGGAAGGGATGGCTACACCTTC,CASSPQGRDGYTF
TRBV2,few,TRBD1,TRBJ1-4,TGTGCCAGCATCGAGGACAGGGGCGATGAAAAACTGTTTTTT,CASIEDRGDEKLFF
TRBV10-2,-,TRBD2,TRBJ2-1,TGCGCCAGCAGGGCCAGCGGGGTCCTCAATGAGCAGTTCTTC,CASRASGVLNEQFF
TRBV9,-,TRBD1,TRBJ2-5,TGTGCCAGCAGCGACGGACAGGGGTGGGAGACCCAGTACTTC,CASSDGQGWETQYF
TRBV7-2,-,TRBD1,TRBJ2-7,TGTGCCAGCAGCTCTCGTGGGACAGGATACGAGCAGTACTTC,CASSSRGTGYEQYF
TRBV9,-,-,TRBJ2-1,TGTGCCAGCAGCATCCGGGACAAACACATCAATGAGCAGTTCTTC,CASSIRDKHINEQFF
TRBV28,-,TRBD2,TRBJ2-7,TGTGCCAGCAGCTTTAGCGGGAACTACGAGCAGTACTTC,CASSFSGNYEQYF
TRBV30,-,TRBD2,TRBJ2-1,TGTGCCTGCCAGGTGGCGGGGGGCTCCTACAATGAGCAGTTCTTC,CACQVAGGSYNEQFF